This T cell receptor beta chain was found in a study of shared clonotypes between healthy human individuals. Libraries were prepared by immunoSEQ multiplex PCR; TCRdb keeps only in-frame clonotypes and omits some of them. The table lists about 800,000 clones, about 97% of them singletons, with less than 0.25% in the top ten. Points from the study as a whole: The four-donor shared clonotypes exceeded non-shared clonotypes in generation probability, with non-shared ones scoring lower. Researchers found naive subsets generally carried larger estimated richness than memory subsets.

The CDR3 is made up of 16 amino acids. Germline V lookup: CDR1 MNHNY, CDR2 SVGAGI (reference sequence). The trim removed 7 bases at V and 2 bases at J, leaving 10 bases unmatched. Naive CD8 cells, CD45RO-negative and positively selected for CCR7, excluded terminally differentiated effector memory CD45RA+ cells. Healthy adults negative for HIV, lacking recent acute infections or vaccinations, served as donors. Regarding this clone: Its specificity is unknown.

Sequenced input: naive CD8+ T cells sorted from blood. The TCR originated in a man aged 25-45 years in good health. This chain uses TRBV6-6 with TRBJ2-1; TRBD1 matches at 8 bases. The CDR3 nucleotides read TGTGCCAGCACCTCGGAGGACAGGGTTACCTACAATGAGCAGTTCTTC. It yields the protein CASTSEDRVTYNEQFF.